These T cell receptor beta chains were read from a single sample in a study of Tregs in tolerant kidney transplant recipients. TCRdb keeps only in-frame clones here, not all; method: immunoSEQ multiplex PCR. The data show 15,000 to 17,000 clones, with just over 90% seen just once and 10% to 15% held by the top ten. The specimen was CD8+ T cells from blood. These receptors originate from a human donor in good health. Both conserved end residues are trimmed from each CDR3. D genes are given only for firm matches. The size entry is marked missing in some rows and otherwise reads once, few, many or a size class.

ASTPRGVGAEAF,NA,TRBV6-6,NA
ASSGVGTGQY,NA,TRBV2,NA
ASSSGGRREKLF,NA,TRBV5-1,NA
ASSSGRDSTYEQY,NA,TRBV5-5,NA
ASRASMNTEAF,NA,TRBV27,NA
ASSLRGTAYEQY,NA,TRBV7-6,TRBD1
ASSFGGGYGYT,NA,TRBV27,NA
ASSLTGGQETQY,NA,TRBV7-3,NA
ASSLSVRSYGYT,few,TRBV27,NA
ASSPEGEQY,NA,TRBV7-8,NA
ASSWTGKNIQY,NA,TRBV27,TRBD1
ASTGGGNYGYT,NA,TRBV2,NA
ASSLYGMSSYEQY,NA,TRBV7-2,NA
AWSVSSYEQY,NA,TRBV30,NA
ASSPIAGGYNEQF,NA,TRBV6-1,TRBD2
ASSEFGRDAEAF,few,TRBV25-1,NA
ASSLRPRRGSYEQY,NA,TRBV27,NA
AWSVSLGVLT,NA,TRBV30,NA
ASSDSNFGDEQY,NA,TRBV27,NA
ASSEWDGNQPQH,NA,TRBV25-1,NA
ASSQSYEQY,NA,TRBV14,NA
AWGTSGRSYEQY,NA,TRBV30,TRBD2
ASSAGGGGGETQY,NA,TRBV9,TRBD2
ASSVSHLTTSGGTDTQY,NA,TRBV9,TRBD2
ASSLLASSLGLLYEQY,NA,TRBV7-2,NA
ASSVGAQATNEQF,NA,TRBV9,NA
ASSLVPRSTDTQY,NA,TRBV5-1,NA